This passage covers 20 T cell receptor beta chains from one sample sequenced in a study of blood T cell repertoires in COVID-19. Profiled with immunoSEQ multiplex PCR; TCRdb holds only in-frame clones, not every one. There are some 71,000 clones in the sample; 75% to 90% occur only once, and 2% lies in the top ten. The specimen sequenced was peripheral blood. All receptors come from a man aged 30-40 years with acute or convalescent COVID-19.

The J gene is TRBJ1-2, the V gene TRBV27, with D unresolved. CDR3 length equals 14 residues. Per germline, CDR1 MNHEY and CDR2 SMNVEV (reference sequence). With 5 bases removed from V and 4 bases from J, the gap between germline ends came to 14 bases. Here the CDR3 reads CASSTDPQAYGYTF. The CDR3 bases are TGTGCCAGCAGTACCGACCCTCAGGCCTATGGCTACACCTTC.

The chain combines TRBV29-1 with TRBJ2-3; 8 nucleotides match TRBD1. The CDR3 length is 15 residues. J lost 3 bases, V lost 7 bases, and 12 bases had no gene match. Germline CDR1 and CDR2: SQVTM and ANQGSEA. Written as DNA, the CDR3 is TGCAGCGGGACCGGACAGGGTGGTGGTACAGATACGCAGTATTTT. Translation gives CSGTGQGGGTDTQYF.

The chain employs TRBV19 and TRBJ2-3; 8 bases fit TRBD1. V lost 7 bases to trimming and J lost 4 bases; unmatched junction nucleotides: 16. Germline CDR1 LNHDA, CDR2 SQIVND (reference sequence). The CDR3 is made up of 17 amino acids. DNA of the CDR3: TGTGCCAGTAATGAAGCTCCAGGACAGGGTCGCGCAGATACGCAGTATTTT. It codes for CASNEAPGQGRADTQYF.

V is TRBV10-3 and J is TRBJ2-2; a weak D match, TRBD2 (6 bases). The germline CDR1 and CDR2 sequences are ENHRY and SYGVKD. The CDR3 totals 16 residues. Deletions cut 3 bases from V and 2 bases from J, with 13 bases between. CDR3 protein: CAISDMAGTNTGELFF. The CDR3 nucleotides are TGTGCCATCAGTGATATGGCGGGGACCAACACCGGGGAGCTGTTTTTT.

This clone was seen just once. The chain carries TRBV14 and TRBJ2-2; D is perhaps TRBD2 (5 bases). Trimming pared 1 base from V and 6 bases from J, leaving 9 bases between. Germline CDR1 is SGHDN and CDR2 is FVKESK. This CDR3 is built from 14 residues. The CDR3 sequence is CASSQVSGAGELFF. The CDR3 DNA reads TGTGCCAGCAGCCAAGTGAGCGGAGCCGGGGAGCTGTTTTTT.

Worth noting for this clone: Distinct nucleotide sequences in the sample also encode this CDR3. The V and J genes are TRBV2 and TRBJ1-6; the D is unclear. The CDR3 has 14 amino acids. V was trimmed by 0 bases and J by 4 bases, leaving 4 bases between them. Germline values: CDR1 SNHLY, CDR2 FYNNEI. The CDR3 sequence is CASSEARYNSPLHF. CDR3 DNA sequence: TGTGCCAGCAGTGAAGCGAGGTATAATTCACCCCTCCACTTT.

This clone occurred once. The V call is TRBV2, the J call TRBJ1-1; 7 nucleotides line up with TRBD1. The V gene end was trimmed by 8 bases and the J gene end by 5 bases; junction bases not matched to a gene: 11. Germline V gives CDR1 SNHLY, CDR2 FYNNEI. The CDR3 runs to 14 residues. The CDR3 protein is CASGGQQGLTEAFF. CDR3 nucleotides: TGTGCCAGCGGTGGTCAACAGGGGTTGACTGAAGCTTTCTTT.

The gene calls are TRBV5-1 and TRBJ1-2; a possible D gene is TRBD1 (6 bases). Germline lookup yields CDR1 SGHRS and CDR2 YFSETQ. CDR3 length: 13 amino acids. Trimming cost V 5 bases and J 7 bases, with 15 bases left between them. The CDR3 reads CASRARTDGGYTF. DNA of the CDR3: TGCGCCAGCAGGGCGAGGACAGATGGTGGCTACACCTTC.

The gene calls are TRBV5-4 and TRBJ1-4; D might be TRBD1 (6 bases). The V end was cut by 6 bases, the J end by 2 bases, with 14 bases between. The CDR3 covers 15 residues. Germline CDR1 SGHNT, CDR2 YYREEE (reference sequence). The CDR3: CASINTGHTNEKLFF. The CDR3 bases are TGTGCCAGCATCAATACAGGGCATACTAATGAAAAACTGTTTTTT.

The sample holds a few counts of this clone. J is TRBJ1-4 and V is TRBV6-5; maybe TRBD1 (6 bases). Between the trimmed V and J ends, which lost 4 bases and 5 bases, there was a span of 11 bases. CDR3 length: 14 residues. CDR1 is MNHEY and CDR2 is SVGAGI in the germline V gene. The CDR3: CASSSTGSNEKLFF. CDR3 DNA: TGTGCCAGCAGTTCAACAGGGTCGAATGAAAAACTGTTTTTT.

V is TRBV7-9 and J is TRBJ1-1; 7 nucleotides line up with TRBD1. The CDR3 consists of 19 residues. Germline-derived CDR1 and CDR2 are SEHNR and FQNEAQ (reference sequence). V was clipped by 3 bases and J by 0 bases; unmatched bases: 16. DNA for the CDR3: TGTGCCAGCAGCTTCAGCCGGGACAGAGGTCGGGAGTTGAACACTGAAGCTTTCTTT. Amino acid sequence: CASSFSRDRGRELNTEAFF.

The chain employs TRBV9 and TRBJ1-3, with 8 bases fitting TRBD1. J lost 1 base, V lost 4 bases, and 7 bases had no gene match. The V gene's germline CDR1 is SGDLS and CDR2 YYNGEE. This CDR3 is 16 amino acids long. For the CDR3, the DNA is TGTGCCAGCAGCTTCGGACAGGGCTCTTCTGGAAACACCATATATTTT. Its protein product is CASSFGQGSSGNTIYF.

The CDR3, as DNA: TGTGCCAGCTCACTGACTAGCGGGGCGGGAGAGCAGTACGTC. Its protein is CASSLTSGAGEQYV. J is TRBJ2-7 and V is TRBV18; 11 bases match TRBD2. This CDR3 has 14 amino acids. V was pared by 4 bases and J by 7 bases, with 6 bases of the junction left unmatched. CDR1 and CDR2 from the germline V gene are KGHSH and LQKENI.

The genes are TRBV9 and TRBJ2-2; D unresolved. V was trimmed by 4 bases and J by 8 bases, leaving 12 bases between them. This CDR3 has 13 residues. The germline V gene has CDR1 SGDLS and CDR2 YYNGEE. CDR3 in amino acids: CASSQIGGGELFF. In nucleotides, the CDR3 is TGTGCCAGCAGCCAGATAGGCGGTGGGGAGCTGTTTTTT.

J is TRBJ2-7 and V is TRBV5-6, with 12 bases lining up with TRBD1. V shed 2 bases and J 5 bases; nucleotides not matched to a gene: 8. CDR3 length: 16 amino acids. In germline, CDR1 is SGHDT, CDR2 YYEEEE. The CDR3 DNA follows: TGTGCCAGCAGCTTCCGTCCCGGGACAGGGGGCGACGAGCAGTACGTC. It yields the protein CASSFRPGTGGDEQYV.

The rearrangement links TRBV3-1 (or the pseudogene TRBV3-2) to TRBJ1-1; a possible D gene is TRBD1 (5 bases). The CDR3 is 15 residues long. Germline CDR1 is LGHDT and CDR2 is YNNKEL (reference sequence). V was trimmed by 4 bases and J by 4 bases, leaving 16 bases between them. Written as DNA, the CDR3 is TGTGCCAGCAGCCGATCGGACGAAAGGGGCACTGAAGCTTTCTTT. This sequence encodes CASSRSDERGTEAFF.

The chain carries TRBV6-5 and TRBJ2-7; 7 bases map to TRBD1. The CDR3 consists of 15 residues. With V trimmed by 0 bases and J by 4 bases, 6 bases remained unmatched. Germline loops: CDR1 MNHEY, CDR2 SVGAGI. The CDR3, as DNA: TGTGCCAGCAGTTACTCGAGGGACAGTCGGTACGAGCAGTACTTC. This translates into CASSYSRDSRYEQYF.

The V and J genes are TRBV7-9 and TRBJ1-3; possible D gene TRBD1, 5 bases. This CDR3 comprises 15 residues. The V gene's germline CDR1 is SEHNR and CDR2 FQNEAQ (reference sequence). V shed 2 bases and J shed 6 bases, with 14 bases lying between them. The CDR3 nucleotides read TGTGCCAGCAGCTTAAGGGCGGGGGTCGAAAACACCATATATTTT. Encoded protein: CASSLRAGVENTIYF.

This clone was detected once. The chain employs TRBV9 and TRBJ2-3, with 9 bases identical to TRBD2. Germline V gene data show CDR1 as SGDLS and CDR2 as YYNGEE. This CDR3 spans 15 amino acids. Trimming took 6 bases from V and 0 from J; bases not matched to a gene: 5. CDR3 region: CASNPSGVSTDTQYF. The CDR3 DNA reads TGTGCCAGCAATCCTAGCGGGGTGAGCACAGATACGCAGTATTTT.

This clone has more than one count but fewer than ten. The chain is built from TRBV6-2 or TRBV6-3 and TRBJ1-5; D remains ambiguous. V lost 5 bases and J lost 3, with 11 bases in between. This CDR3 is built from 14 residues. CDR1 and CDR2 from the germline V gene are MNHEY and SVGEGT. CDR3 nucleotides: TGTGCCAGCAGTAGAGGGTCCTACAATCAGCCCCAGCATTTT. It is translated as CASSRGSYNQPQHF.